A selection of T cell receptor beta chains follows, all from one sample in a study of graft-versus-host responses after intestinal transplantation. TCRdb keeps only in-frame clones here, not all; method: immunoSEQ multiplex PCR. The table has about 64,000 clones, 80% to 95% seen once. The source material was bone marrow, sampled almost 750 days after intestinal transplantation. The source is a human patient who received an intestinal transplant, so some T cells may come from the graft donor. Each CDR3 is given with its conserved first and last residue. The D gene is left open where the match is weak. Size is stated for part of the rows, as once, few or many counts, or as a class when the clone is expanded.

abundance: NA
v_gene: TRBV13
j_gene: TRBJ1-1
d_gene: NA
CDR3nt: TGTGCCAGCAGCCCCCGGGGGGGCGAAGCTTTCTTT
CDR3aa: CASSPRGGEAFF

abundance: NA
v_gene: TRBV28
j_gene: TRBJ2-7
d_gene: TRBD1
CDR3nt: TGTGCCAGCAGTTTCCTGACAGGGAACTACGAGCAGTACTTC
CDR3aa: CASSFLTGNYEQYF

abundance: NA
v_gene: TRBV5-1
j_gene: TRBJ1-1
d_gene: NA
CDR3nt: TGCGCCAGCAGGGTTACAGGAAACACTGAAGCTTTCTTT
CDR3aa: CASRVTGNTEAFF

abundance: once
v_gene: TRBV6-5
j_gene: TRBJ2-7
d_gene: NA
CDR3nt: TGTGCCAGCAGTTACTCGACCCTGGGGGCAGTTTACGAGCAGTACTTC
CDR3aa: CASSYSTLGAVYEQYF

abundance: once
v_gene: TRBV27
j_gene: TRBJ2-7
d_gene: TRBD1
CDR3nt: TGTGCCAGCACCCAGACAGGGTCCTACGAGCAGTACTTC
CDR3aa: CASTQTGSYEQYF

abundance: NA
v_gene: TRBV5-1
j_gene: TRBJ1-2
d_gene: NA
CDR3nt: TGCGCCAGCAGCTTGTTAGCTAACTATGGCTACACCTTC
CDR3aa: CASSLLANYGYTF

abundance: NA
v_gene: TRBV5-5
j_gene: TRBJ1-3
d_gene: TRBD1
CDR3nt: TGTGCCAGCAGCCCTCCCCTGGACAGGGTTGATAACACCATATATTTT
CDR3aa: CASSPPLDRVDNTIYF

abundance: once
v_gene: TRBV9
j_gene: TRBJ2-7
d_gene: TRBD2
CDR3nt: TGTGCCAGCAGCGTAGCGCCTAGCGGATACTACGAGCAGTACTTC
CDR3aa: CASSVAPSGYYEQYF

abundance: NA
v_gene: TRBV2
j_gene: TRBJ2-1
d_gene: NA
CDR3nt: TGTGCCAGCAGTGAATGGGTTCATGAGCAGTTCTTC
CDR3aa: CASSEWVHEQFF

abundance: NA
v_gene: TRBV6-5
j_gene: TRBJ2-4
d_gene: NA
CDR3nt: TGTGCCAGCAAACCAAACCTAGCCAAAAACATTCAGTACTTC
CDR3aa: CASKPNLAKNIQYF

abundance: NA
v_gene: TRBV7-3
j_gene: TRBJ1-2
d_gene: TRBD1
CDR3nt: TGTGCCAGCAGCCGGGGAGGGGACAGAAGATCAGGCTACACCTTC
CDR3aa: CASSRGGDRRSGYTF

abundance: NA
v_gene: TRBV7-2
j_gene: TRBJ2-7
d_gene: NA
CDR3nt: TGTGCCAGCAGCTCCCCTTGGACAGACTACGAGCAGTACTTC
CDR3aa: CASSSPWTDYEQYF

abundance: few
v_gene: TRBV4-1
j_gene: TRBJ1-6
d_gene: NA
CDR3nt: TGCGCCAGCAGCCAAGATGGCAGGGAACATTCACCCCTCCACTTT
CDR3aa: CASSQDGREHSPLHF

abundance: NA
v_gene: TRBV15
j_gene: TRBJ1-4
d_gene: NA
CDR3nt: TGTGCCACCAGCCCCCGGGGTGTTGATGAAAAACTGTTTTTT
CDR3aa: CATSPRGVDEKLFF

abundance: NA
v_gene: TRBV28
j_gene: TRBJ2-5
d_gene: TRBD1
CDR3nt: TGTGCCAGCAGTTTTTGGGAAACAGGGGGCAAGGAGACCCAGTACTTC
CDR3aa: CASSFWETGGKETQYF

abundance: NA
v_gene: TRBV5-1
j_gene: TRBJ2-7
d_gene: TRBD1
CDR3nt: TGCGCCAGCAGCCGGACAGGGGAGTTCTACGAGCAGTACTTC
CDR3aa: CASSRTGEFYEQYF

abundance: once
v_gene: TRBV19
j_gene: TRBJ1-2
d_gene: NA
CDR3nt: TGTGCCAGTTGGGGCCTAACCAATAACTATGGCTACACCTTC
CDR3aa: CASWGLTNNYGYTF

abundance: NA
v_gene: TRBV5-4
j_gene: TRBJ1-4
d_gene: NA
CDR3nt: TGTGCCAGCAGCTTGGAGGTGGCTTCAAATGAAAAACTGTTTTTT
CDR3aa: CASSLEVASNEKLFF

abundance: NA
v_gene: TRBV4-1
j_gene: TRBJ2-7
d_gene: NA
CDR3nt: TGCGCCAGCAGTCCAAATCTGGATTACGAGCAGTACTTC
CDR3aa: CASSPNLDYEQYF

abundance: NA
v_gene: TRBV23-1
j_gene: TRBJ2-3
d_gene: NA
CDR3nt: TGCGCCAGCAGTCAGAGCGGGTATAGCACAGATACGCAGTATTTT
CDR3aa: CASSQSGYSTDTQYF

abundance: NA
v_gene: TRBV10-1
j_gene: TRBJ2-3
d_gene: NA
CDR3nt: TGCGCCAGCAGTGAGAGGAGGACTATGTCCGCATGGGCAGATACGCAGTATTTT
CDR3aa: CASSERRTMSAWADTQYF

abundance: once
v_gene: TRBV5-4
j_gene: TRBJ2-7
d_gene: TRBD2
CDR3nt: TGTGCCAGCAGCTTGCAAAGCGGGAGTGACAACGAGCAGTACTTC
CDR3aa: CASSLQSGSDNEQYF

abundance: NA
v_gene: TRBV19
j_gene: TRBJ1-4
d_gene: NA
CDR3nt: TGTGCCAGTACTCCAGAGCCAGGGTCTAATGAAAAACTGTTTTTT
CDR3aa: CASTPEPGSNEKLFF

abundance: NA
v_gene: TRBV27
j_gene: TRBJ2-7
d_gene: NA
CDR3nt: TGTGCCAGCACTCCTGCGGTGGGGGCTTACGAGCAGTACTTC
CDR3aa: CASTPAVGAYEQYF

abundance: NA
v_gene: TRBV6-1
j_gene: TRBJ2-5
d_gene: TRBD1
CDR3nt: TGTGCCAGCAGTGACCGGGGACAGTTCCGTTCCCAGTACTTC
CDR3aa: CASSDRGQFRSQYF

abundance: NA
v_gene: TRBV7-6
j_gene: TRBJ1-5
d_gene: NA
CDR3nt: TGTGCCAGCAGCGCCCCGGGCCAGCCCCAGCATTTT
CDR3aa: CASSAPGQPQHF